A single sample gave rise to the 19 T cell receptor beta chains below, sequenced in a study of shared clonotypes between healthy human individuals. The method was immunoSEQ multiplex PCR; TCRdb's version includes in-frame clones alone and lacks a portion of them. The table has some 1 million clones, about 75% seen once; the top ten hold roughly 1.4%. The source material was memory CD4+ T cells sorted from blood. Subset noted: CD45RA-negative fraction. These receptors came from a man aged 18 to 30 in good health.

The chain combines TRBV10-3 with TRBJ2-2; 12 positions match TRBD1. The junction had 5 bases not matched to a gene; V was cut back by 7 bases and J by 2 bases. The germline V gene has CDR1 ENHRY and CDR2 SYGVKD. CDR3 length: 16 amino acids. CDR3 loop: CAITSGTGGNTGELFF. CDR3 DNA sequence: TGTGCCATCACCTCCGGGACAGGGGGCAACACCGGGGAGCTGTTTTTT.

Note on this clone: This specimen includes other DNA sequences encoding the same CDR3. This chain connects TRBV5-4 to TRBJ2-5, with D possibly matching TRBD2 (7 bases). CDR3 size: 15 residues. With 0 bases removed from V and 5 bases from J, the gap between germline ends came to 14 bases. The germline V gene encodes CDR1 SGHNT and CDR2 YYREEE (reference sequence). The CDR3 sequence: CASSLVSGGGETQYF. In nucleotides, the CDR3 is TGTGCCAGCAGCTTGGTTTCGGGGGGCGGGGAGACCCAGTACTTC.

The gene calls are TRBV6-4 and TRBJ1-5, with D tentatively TRBD1 (6 bases). This CDR3 has 18 residues. V dropped 7 bases and J dropped 2 bases, with 24 bases sitting between them. Germline V gives CDR1 MRHNA, CDR2 SNTAGT. CDR3 nucleotide sequence: TGTGCCAGCATCCTTGTGCCAGGGGCTGTAATGGGCAATCAGCCCCAGCATTTT. Translating it yields CASILVPGAVMGNQPQHF.

The sample holds one count of this clone. The chain joins TRBV19 to TRBJ2-7, with D uncertain. V was trimmed by 1 base and J by 5 bases, leaving 9 bases between them. CDR1 and CDR2 from the germline V gene are LNHDA and SQIVND (reference sequence). The length of the CDR3 is 13 residues. This CDR3 reads CASSIGRVDEQYF. The CDR3 nucleotides are TGTGCCAGTAGTATAGGCCGGGTGGACGAGCAGTACTTC. Based on the CDR3 plus reference TRBV19 and TRBJ2-7, the full variable domain is DGGITQSPKYLFRKEGQNVTLSCEQNLNHDAMYWYRQDPGQGLRLIYYSQIVNDFQKGDIAEGYSVSREKKESFPLTVTSAQKNPTAFYLCASSIGRVDEQYFGPGTRLTVT.

This clone was seen once. CDR3 DNA: TGTGCCAGCAGCGGGACAGGGCTTAATGAAAAACTGTTTTTT. Translated, it gives CASSGTGLNEKLFF. This sequence joins TRBV5-6 and TRBJ1-4; TRBD1 agrees at 9 bases. Trimming took 4 bases from V and 4 from J; bases not matched to a gene: 2. Per the germline V gene, CDR1 is SGHDT and CDR2 is YYEEEE. There are 14 residues in the CDR3.

The gene calls are TRBV6-4 and TRBJ1-2; D gene uncertain. Germline V gene lookup returns CDR1 MRHNA and CDR2 SNTAGT. The CDR3 has 15 residues. The V end lost 7 bases, the J end lost 2 bases, and 17 bases lay between the germline ends. Here the CDR3 DNA reads TGTGCCAGCATCCAGGATGCAGGATTAAACTATGGCTACACCTTC. Translating gives CASIQDAGLNYGYTF.

The rearrangement joins TRBV18 to TRBJ2-1; D is possibly TRBD2 (5 bases). The CDR3 has 15 amino acids. Trimming pared 2 bases from V and 4 bases from J, leaving 12 bases between. Germline CDR1 KGHSH, CDR2 LQKENI. This CDR3 reads CASSPGSGTYNEQFF. CDR3 coding DNA: TGTGCCAGCTCACCAGGGAGCGGTACTTACAATGAGCAGTTCTTC.

This clone appeared a single time. J is TRBJ2-1 and V is TRBV7-3, with D possibly TRBD1 on 6 matching bases. CDR3 length: 15 amino acids. With 4 bases removed from V and 5 bases from J, the gap between germline ends came to 15 bases. CDR1 and CDR2 from the germline V gene are SGHTA and FQGTGA. CDR3 sequence reads: CASSSGPKGDNEQFF. The CDR3, as DNA: TGTGCCAGCAGCTCGGGCCCAAAGGGGGACAATGAGCAGTTCTTC.

CDR3 amino acids: CASSDTGTGYEQYF. As DNA, the CDR3 is TGTGCCAGCAGCGATACCGGGACAGGATACGAGCAGTACTTC. V gene TRBV5-6 combines with J gene TRBJ2-7; 8 nucleotides line up with TRBD1. There are 14 residues in the CDR3. The ends lost 4 bases at V and 4 bases at J; junction bases unmatched: 7. The germline gives CDR1 SGHDT, CDR2 YYEEEE.

This clone was recorded a few times. The CDR3 coding sequence is TGCGCCAGCAGGCACAACCCCGGGGGAGACGAGCAGTACTTC. As protein: CASRHNPGGDEQYF. The chain joins TRBV5-1 to TRBJ2-7; D might be TRBD2 (6 bases). Germline CDR1 and CDR2: SGHRS and YFSETQ. Trimming removed 5 bases from V and 5 bases from J, with 17 bases in between. This CDR3 is 14 amino acids long. The variable domain in full, with the rest retrieved from reference TRBV5-1 and TRBJ2-7, is KAGVTQTPRYLIKTRGQQVTLSCSPISGHRSVSWYQQTPGQGLQFLFEYFSETQRNKGNFPGRFSGRQFSNSRSEMNVSTLELGDSALYLCASRHNPGGDEQYFGPGTRLTVT.

V and J are TRBV29-1 and TRBJ1-3; D ambiguous. CDR3 size: 12 residues. V was shortened by 4 bases and J by 3 bases, with 7 bases between the two germline ends. CDR1 is SQVTM, CDR2 ANQGSEA, per germline. The CDR3 reads CSVVRDGNTIYF. For the CDR3, the DNA is TGCAGCGTTGTGCGGGATGGAAACACCATATATTTT. The full variable domain, its missing parts supplied by reference TRBV29-1 and TRBJ1-3, is SAVISQKPSRDICQRGTSLTIQCQVDSQVTMMFWYRQQPGQSLTLIATANQGSEATYESGFVIDKFPISRPNLTFSTLTVSNMSPEDSSIYLCSVVRDGNTIYFGEGSWLTVV.

CDR3 residues: CASRLGQETQYF. CDR3 DNA sequence: TGTGCCAGCAGGTTGGGGCAAGAGACCCAGTACTTC. The rearrangement joins TRBV6-1 to TRBJ2-5; D gene unclear. The V and J ends lost 6 bases and 2 bases respectively, with 7 bases between them. Germline V gene data show CDR1 as MNHNS and CDR2 as SASEGT. The CDR3 is 12 residues long.

The rearrangement uses TRBV10-3 and TRBJ1-5; D perhaps matches TRBD1 (6 bases). The V gene's germline CDR1 is ENHRY and CDR2 SYGVKD. Trimming stripped 6 bases from V and 3 bases from J, with 9 bases between. The CDR3 has 13 amino acids. The DNA for the CDR3 is TGTGCCATCAGCCCAGGGGCCAATCAGCCCCAGCATTTT. The encoded protein is CAISPGANQPQHF.

Here the CDR3 reads CSVGGQGWVTEAFF. In DNA, the CDR3 is TGCAGCGTCGGGGGACAGGGTTGGGTCACTGAAGCTTTCTTT. The chain combines TRBV29-1 with TRBJ1-1, with 9 positions matching TRBD1. The V and J ends lost 6 bases and 4 bases, in that order; junction bases with no gene match: 9. Germline V CDR1 and CDR2: SQVTM, ANQGSEA. The length of the CDR3 is 14 residues.

The rearrangement joins TRBV5-1 to TRBJ2-7; 8 bases map to TRBD1. Germline CDR1 is SGHRS and CDR2 is YFSETQ. The CDR3 has 12 amino acids. Germline trimming cut 7 bases from V and 5 bases from J; bases unmatched to any gene: 5. CDR3 residues: CASGRGLDEQYF. The DNA for the CDR3 is TGCGCCAGCGGCAGGGGGCTGGACGAGCAGTACTTC.

This clone came up once. The rearrangement uses TRBV6-1 and TRBJ2-2; the match to TRBD1 covers 8 bases. In germline, CDR1 is MNHNS, CDR2 SASEGT. J gave up 6 bases and V 2 bases, and 8 bases lay outside the gene matches. The CDR3 totals 16 residues. CDR3 sequence: CASSEWQGAFAGELFF. DNA of the CDR3: TGTGCCAGCAGTGAATGGCAGGGGGCTTTCGCCGGGGAGCTGTTTTTT.

This clone was seen a few times. V is TRBV9 and J is TRBJ2-1, with D possibly matching TRBD2 (6 bases). The CDR3 has 15 residues. Between the trimmed V and J ends, which lost 0 bases and 4 bases, there was a span of 11 bases. Germline V lookup: CDR1 SGDLS, CDR2 YYNGEE. CDR3 region: CASSVETRTYNEQFF. The CDR3 nucleotides read TGTGCCAGCAGCGTAGAGACTAGAACGTACAATGAGCAGTTCTTC.

The gene calls are TRBV15 and TRBJ2-5; tentative D call: TRBD1 (5 bases). Germline V lookup: CDR1 LNHNV, CDR2 YYDKDF (reference sequence). CDR3 length equals 15 residues. With 0 bases removed from V and 2 bases from J, the gap between germline ends came to 10 bases. CDR3 amino acids: CATSRDPGRQETQYF. The CDR3 nucleotides are TGTGCCACCAGCAGAGATCCAGGGCGACAAGAGACCCAGTACTTC.

This clone was picked up a small number of times. CDR3 nucleotides: TGTGCCAGCAGCTTGGGGGGGTCGGGGGATCAGCCCCAGCATTTT. This gives the protein CASSLGGSGDQPQHF. The V call is TRBV5-4, the J call TRBJ1-5, with D perhaps TRBD1 (5 bases). Per the germline V gene, CDR1 is SGHNT and CDR2 is YYREEE (reference sequence). Trimming stripped 0 bases from V and 5 bases from J, with 12 bases between. The length of the CDR3 is 15 residues.